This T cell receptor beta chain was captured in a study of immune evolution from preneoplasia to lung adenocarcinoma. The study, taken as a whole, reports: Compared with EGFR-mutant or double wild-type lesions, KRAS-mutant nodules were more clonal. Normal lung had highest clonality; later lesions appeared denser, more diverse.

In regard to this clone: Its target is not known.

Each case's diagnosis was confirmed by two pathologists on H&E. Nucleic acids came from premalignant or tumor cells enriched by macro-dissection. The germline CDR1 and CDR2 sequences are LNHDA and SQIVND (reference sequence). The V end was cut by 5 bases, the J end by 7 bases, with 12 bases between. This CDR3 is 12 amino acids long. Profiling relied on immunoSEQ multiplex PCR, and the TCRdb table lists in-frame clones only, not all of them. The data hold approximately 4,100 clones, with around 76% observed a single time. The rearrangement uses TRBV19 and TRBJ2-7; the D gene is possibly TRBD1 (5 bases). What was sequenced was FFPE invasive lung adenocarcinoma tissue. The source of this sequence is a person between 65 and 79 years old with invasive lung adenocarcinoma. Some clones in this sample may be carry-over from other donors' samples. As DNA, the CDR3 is TGTGCCAGTAGTGGGAAGCCAGGGGAGCAGTACTTC. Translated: CASSGKPGEQYF.